The 32 T cell receptor beta chains in this list originate from one sample, sequenced in a study of CD4+ T cells in melanoma. Some clones are missing from TCRdb's copy, which holds only in-frame ones; the method was immunoSEQ multiplex PCR. The sample has 9,900 or so clones, around 63% seen once. Sequencing was carried out using peripheral blood. These receptors all come from a human donor with melanoma.

The chain is built from TRBV19 and TRBJ1-1; D remains ambiguous. The V end lost 3 bases, the J end lost 1 base, and 9 bases lay between the germline ends. The CDR3 extends over 14 amino acids. The germline V gene has CDR1 LNHDA and CDR2 SQIVND (reference sequence). CDR3 nucleotides: TGTGCCAGTAGTATCGCACAGTCGAACACTGAAGCTTTCTTT. This translates into CASSIAQSNTEAFF.

The CDR3 reads CASSNTGGGYEQYF. In DNA form, the CDR3 reads TGTGCCAGCAGTAATACAGGGGGCGGCTACGAGCAGTACTTC. This sequence joins TRBV6-1 and TRBJ2-7; TRBD1 aligns across 9 bases. This CDR3 contains 14 residues. With V trimmed by 5 bases and J by 3 bases, 5 bases remained unmatched. Germline loops: CDR1 MNHNS, CDR2 SASEGT.

This clone was seen more than once but under ten times. The J gene is TRBJ2-3, the V gene TRBV5-8, with TRBD2 matching over 13 bases. CDR1 and CDR2 from the germline V gene are SGHTS and YDEGEE. The CDR3 has 16 residues. Losses at the gene ends were 4 bases for V and 4 bases for J; bases not matched to a gene: 6. This CDR3 is CASSTVLAGGPDTQYF. The CDR3 coding sequence is TGTGCCAGCAGCACAGTACTAGCGGGGGGGCCAGATACGCAGTATTTT.

The chain uses TRBV14 and TRBJ1-1; D is perhaps TRBD1 (5 bases). Looked up from germline, CDR1 is SGHDN and CDR2 is FVKESK. The CDR3 runs to 15 residues. V was pared by 0 bases and J by 1 base, with 9 bases between. In DNA form, the CDR3 reads TGTGCCAGCAGCCAAGAGGGACCAGAGAACACTGAAGCTTTCTTT. It encodes CASSQEGPENTEAFF.

The chain is built from TRBV6-5 and TRBJ1-1, with 10 positions matching TRBD1. V dropped 5 bases and J dropped 3; count of bases not matched to a gene: 3. The CDR3 covers 14 residues. CDR1 MNHEY and CDR2 SVGAGI come from the germline V gene. The CDR3 DNA is TGTGCCAGCAGTCTGGACAGGGGGGACACTGAAGCTTTCTTT. Amino acids: CASSLDRGDTEAFF.

CDR3 nucleotide sequence: TGTGCCAGCAGCCAGGCAGGGTCGAACACTGAAGCTTTCTTT. Residues: CASSQAGSNTEAFF. V is TRBV7-2 and J is TRBJ1-1; D perhaps matches TRBD1 (5 bases). The CDR3 spans 14 residues. V lost 5 bases, J lost 1 base, and 11 bases lay in between. Germline CDR1 SGHTA, CDR2 FQGNSA.

The V and J genes are TRBV11-2 and TRBJ2-5, with 9 bases that match TRBD2. Losses at the gene ends were 5 bases for V and 10 bases for J; bases not matched to a gene: 8. The CDR3 is 13 residues long. From germline, CDR1 is SGHAT and CDR2 FQNNGV. The CDR3 nucleotides are TGTGCCAGCAGCCTCGAAAGACTAGCGGTCCAGTACTTC. Its translation is CASSLERLAVQYF.

V is TRBV25-1 and J is TRBJ1-1; no clear D gene. This CDR3 has 12 residues. Trimming cost V 6 bases and J 1 base, with 6 bases left between them. Germline CDR1 MGHDK, CDR2 SYGVNS. CDR3 DNA sequence: TGTGCCAGCAGCCAGACGAACACTGAAGCTTTCTTT. Translation gives CASSQTNTEAFF.

The J gene is TRBJ2-7, the V gene TRBV11-2, with a tentative D call TRBD2 (6 bases). V was pared by 0 bases and J by 0 bases, with 15 bases between. Per the germline V gene, CDR1 is SGHAT and CDR2 is FQNNGV. This CDR3 comprises 17 residues. CDR3: CASSLEGGGASSYEQYF. In DNA, the CDR3 is TGTGCCAGCAGCTTAGAGGGAGGAGGGGCTAGCTCCTACGAGCAGTACTTC.

This clone was detected once. The chain recombines TRBV2 with TRBJ1-6; D gene uncertain. This CDR3 is built from 13 residues. Between the trimmed V and J ends, which lost 11 bases and 4 bases, there was a span of 12 bases. CDR1 and CDR2 from the germline V gene are SNHLY and FYNNEI. The CDR3 sequence is CAASTSYNSPLHF. DNA for the CDR3: TGTGCCGCCTCGACATCGTATAATTCACCCCTCCACTTT. Together with reference TRBV2 and TRBJ1-6, the CDR3 gives the full variable domain: EPEVTQTPSHQVTQMGQEVILRCVPISNHLYFYWYRQILGQKVEFLVSFYNNEISEKSEIFDDQFSVERPDGSNFTLKIRSTKLEDSAMYFCAASTSYNSPLHFGNGTRLTVT.

This clone was observed a handful of times. The chain recombines TRBV27 with TRBJ2-1; a weak D match, TRBD2 (6 bases). In germline, CDR1 is MNHEY, CDR2 SMNVEV (reference sequence). The CDR3 has 14 amino acids. V lost 3 bases, J lost 4 bases, and 10 bases lay in between. CDR3 protein: CASSLGRGYNEQFF. The CDR3 DNA reads TGTGCCAGCAGTTTGGGGCGGGGATACAATGAGCAGTTCTTC.

V gene TRBV7-2 combines with J gene TRBJ2-5; TRBD2 agrees at 7 bases. V was clipped by 1 base and J by 2 bases; unmatched bases: 10. The CDR3 sequence is 17 residues long. CDR1 is SGHTA, CDR2 FQGNSA, per germline. The CDR3 loop reads CASSLVGQGLHQETQYF. The CDR3 nucleotides read TGTGCCAGCAGCTTAGTGGGGCAGGGACTACATCAAGAGACCCAGTACTTC.

The rearrangement uses TRBV7-8 and TRBJ2-7; D gene uncertain. This CDR3 contains 15 residues. CDR1 is SGHVS, CDR2 FQNEAQ, per germline. V gave up 3 bases and J gave up 2 bases, with 14 bases separating them. CDR3 region: CASSFDPGRTYEQYF. The CDR3 region has the DNA TGTGCCAGCAGCTTTGATCCCGGGCGCACCTACGAGCAGTACTTC.

V usage is TRBV6-1 and J usage is TRBJ1-1; possibly TRBD1 for D (5 bases). The V and J ends lost 5 bases and 3 bases respectively, with 16 bases between them. The CDR3 loop spans 15 amino acids. The germline gives CDR1 MNHNS, CDR2 SASEGT. The CDR3, as DNA: TGTGCCAGCAGTACCGAGGGGCATTGGGACACTGAAGCTTTCTTT. Translating it yields CASSTEGHWDTEAFF.

The chain is built from TRBV10-2 and TRBJ2-2, with 8 bases that match TRBD1. Germline V CDR1 and CDR2: WSHSY, SAAADI. J was trimmed by 7 bases and V by 2 bases; bases with no gene match: 3. This CDR3 is built from 14 residues. For the CDR3, the DNA is TGCGCCAGCAGTGAGACAGGGGGGAGCGGGGAGCTGTTTTTT. This gives the protein CASSETGGSGELFF.

The V and J genes are TRBV15 and TRBJ2-5, with TRBD2 matching 11 bases. The germline V gene has CDR1 LNHNV and CDR2 YYDKDF (reference sequence). V shed 0 bases, J shed 5 bases, and the junction held 11 bases outside the gene matches. This CDR3 is built from 18 residues. Here the CDR3 DNA reads TGTGCCACCAGCAGAGATCTTGCTAGCGGGGGGCGGGGGGAGACCCAGTACTTC. It translates to CATSRDLASGGRGETQYF.

This sequence joins TRBV2 and TRBJ1-4; no definite D call. The CDR3 runs to 14 residues. Deletions cut 7 bases from V and 6 bases from J, with 15 bases between. CDR1 is SNHLY, CDR2 FYNNEI, per germline. Written as DNA, the CDR3 is TGTGCCAGCATGACCCCGTCGAGACATGAAAAACTGTTTTTT. It specifies CASMTPSRHEKLFF.

The rearrangement uses TRBV9 and TRBJ1-5; D remains ambiguous. This CDR3 has 14 amino acids. CDR1 is SGDLS and CDR2 is YYNGEE in the germline V gene. V was pared by 0 bases and J by 0 bases, with 4 bases between. The CDR3 DNA reads as TGTGCCAGCAGCGTAGGTTATAGCAATCAGCCCCAGCATTTT. It encodes CASSVGYSNQPQHF.

Regarding this clone: One base away lies a much larger clone, so this may be a sequencing read error. Other DNA sequences in this specimen translate into the identical CDR3. This chain joins TRBV30 and TRBJ2-7; TRBD1 aligns across 9 bases. With 4 bases clipped from V and 3 bases from J, the junction kept 1 base outside the gene matches. This CDR3 contains 12 residues. The germline CDR1 and CDR2 sequences are GTSNPN and SVGIG (reference sequence). The CDR3 DNA reads TGTGCCTGGACGGGACAGGGCTACGAGCAGTACTTC. It codes for CAWTGQGYEQYF. Based on the CDR3 plus reference TRBV30 and TRBJ2-7, the full variable domain is SQTIHQWPATLVQPVGSPLSLECTVEGTSNPNLYWYRQAAGRGLQLLFYSVGIGQISSEVPQNLSASRPQDRQFILSSKKLLLSDSGFYLCAWTGQGYEQYFGPGTRLTVT.

The chain carries TRBV28 and TRBJ1-4; D remains unclear. V was pared by 1 base and J by 6 bases, with 3 bases between. The CDR3 consists of 12 residues. The germline CDR1 and CDR2 sequences are MDHEN and SYDVKM. The CDR3 DNA is TGTGCCAGCAGTTTATTTGATGAAAAACTGTTTTTT. It codes for CASSLFDEKLFF.

The chain employs TRBV7-9 and TRBJ2-5, with 7 bases that match TRBD1. J gave up 5 bases and V 5 bases, and 5 bases lay outside the gene matches. Germline CDR1 reads SEHNR; CDR2 reads FQNEAQ (reference sequence). This CDR3 is built from 13 residues. The CDR3 DNA reads TGTGCCAGCAGCCCAAGGGGGCCGGAGACCCAGTACTTC. Its protein product is CASSPRGPETQYF.

The chain is built from TRBV4-3 and TRBJ2-7; possible D gene TRBD2, 7 bases. The CDR3 extends over 17 amino acids. V was pared by 0 bases and J by 0 bases, with 15 bases between. Germline CDR1 LGHNA, CDR2 YSLEER. The CDR3 DNA reads TGCGCCAGCAGCCAAGATCTGGGGGGGCGCGGCTCCTACGAGCAGTACTTC. Its translation is CASSQDLGGRGSYEQYF.

This clone was seen only once. The chain recombines TRBV5-4 with TRBJ2-1; TRBD1 agrees at 7 bases. This CDR3 is built from 15 residues. From germline, CDR1 is SGHNT and CDR2 YYREEE (reference sequence). The V segment lost 3 bases and the J segment 4 bases; nucleotides outside the gene matches: 7. The CDR3 reads CASSSRDRGYNEQFF. As DNA, the CDR3 is TGTGCCAGCAGCTCCCGGGACAGAGGATACAATGAGCAGTTCTTC. The full variable domain, rest sourced from reference TRBV5-4 and TRBJ2-1, is ETGVTQSPTHLIKTRGQQVTLRCSSQSGHNTVSWYQQALGQGPQFIFQYYREEENGRGNFPPRFSGLQFPNYSSELNVNALELDDSALYLCASSSRDRGYNEQFFGPGTRLTVL.

DNA for the CDR3: TGTGCCAGCAGTCCTTCGGGTGTCACTGAAGCTTTCTTT. Translated, it gives CASSPSGVTEAFF. This sequence joins TRBV6-1 and TRBJ1-1; no clear D gene. The CDR3 is 13 amino acids. The germline V gene encodes CDR1 MNHNS and CDR2 SASEGT. V was pared by 5 bases and J by 4 bases, with 11 bases between.

V gene TRBV4-3 combines with J gene TRBJ2-5, with D possibly TRBD1 on 6 matching bases. Matching the DNA end better, TRBJ2-7 makes the J call doubtful. The CDR3 spans 15 residues. Germline lookup yields CDR1 LGHNA and CDR2 YSLEER. The CDR3 loop is CASSQGRDMTYEQYF. The CDR3 nucleotides read TGCGCCAGCAGCCAAGGCCGGGACATGACCTACGAGCAGTACTTC.

The genes are TRBV6-5 and TRBJ2-7; D not certain. The CDR3 has 15 residues. Germline V gene sequence: CDR1 MNHEY, CDR2 SVGAGI. The V end was cut by 2 bases, the J end by 6 bases, with 17 bases between. CDR3 DNA sequence: TGTGCCAGCAGTTACAACCCTCGCAGTAACGGCGAGCAGTACTTC. It is translated as CASSYNPRSNGEQYF.

The chain recombines TRBV7-2 with TRBJ2-5; D is perhaps TRBD2 (6 bases). The J call may not be correct, given that the DNA end is closer to TRBJ2-7. The germline CDR1 and CDR2 sequences are SGHTA and FQGNSA. CDR3 length: 13 amino acids. CDR3 DNA: TGTGCCAGCAGCTTCCGGCGGGGCTACGAGCAGTACTTC. It translates to CASSFRRGYEQYF.

This clone was counted a single time. The chain couples TRBV18 to TRBJ2-5, with D perhaps being TRBD1 or TRBD2 (6 bases each). This CDR3 is 17 amino acids long. The germline CDR1 and CDR2 sequences are KGHSH and LQKENI. Deletions cut 4 bases from V and 8 bases from J, with 26 bases between. CDR3 region: CASSREGQSSGANTQYF. CDR3 nucleotide sequence: TGTGCCAGCTCACGAGAAGGACAGAGCTCGGGGGCAAATACCCAGTACTTC.

V gene TRBV29-1 combines with J gene TRBJ1-4, with 7 bases fitting TRBD1. Germline V lookup: CDR1 SQVTM, CDR2 ANQGSEA. The CDR3 length is 13 residues. V dropped 6 bases and J dropped 8; count of bases not matched to a gene: 9. The CDR3 DNA reads as TGCAGCGTGGGGGTGCAGGGGGTGGAAAAACTGTTTTTT. This codes for CSVGVQGVEKLFF.

By sample fraction, this clone is medium-sized. The chain recombines TRBV27 with TRBJ1-6, with D unresolved. V was cut by 7 bases and J by 8 bases, with 12 bases left in between. This CDR3 has 13 amino acids. Germline V gene sequence: CDR1 MNHEY, CDR2 SMNVEV (reference sequence). CDR3 sequence reads: CASTPSLDSPLHF. For the CDR3, the DNA is TGTGCCAGCACCCCTTCGCTGGATTCACCCCTCCACTTT.

V usage is TRBV9 and J usage is TRBJ2-7; TRBD1 might be the D (5 bases). The CDR3 consists of 14 residues. V lost 0 bases and J lost 2, with 9 bases in between. Germline V lookup: CDR1 SGDLS, CDR2 YYNGEE. The CDR3 DNA follows: TGTGCCAGCAGCGTAGGTCAGGGCACCTACGAGCAGTACTTC. Protein sequence: CASSVGQGTYEQYF.

CDR3 DNA: TGTGCCAGCAGCACCCGAAGGATACTAGCCAAAAACATTCAGTACTTC. Protein product: CASSTRRILAKNIQYF. The chain couples TRBV5-8 to TRBJ2-4; D ambiguous. V lost 4 bases and J 0 bases, leaving 14 bases between the germline ends. This CDR3 has 16 residues. CDR1 and CDR2 (germline): SGHTS, YDEGEE.